This T cell receptor beta chain was recovered during a study of blood T cell repertoires in COVID-19. As for the study in general: Some COVID-19 samples were acute and others convalescent; all came from the United States, Italy and Spain.

How the authors handled the data: Scientists estimated how many nucleated cells there were by amplifying reference gene primers. Generated by immunoSEQ multiplex PCR, the TCRdb table keeps only in-frame clones and is missing some. V and J calls plus clone size are reproduced from that table; the DNA served to infer D and trimming. Here the sample spans under 150,000 clones, about 75% being singletons. CDR1 SGHAT and CDR2 FQNNGV come from the germline V gene. The CDR3 is made up of 14 amino acids. V was pared by 7 bases and J by 2 bases, with 14 bases between. The source material was PBMCs or T cells enriched from blood (not recorded which). The genes are TRBV11-2 and TRBJ1-2, with D possibly being TRBD1 (5 bases). This clonotype originated in a woman aged 50 to 65 who had recovered from COVID-19. The CDR3 loop is CASTTPGGNYGYTF. CDR3 bases: TGTGCCAGCACCACCCCTGGGGGGAACTATGGCTACACCTTC.